This T cell receptor beta chain was sequenced for a study of cytomegalovirus exposure and HLA in healthy donors. Study-wide context: Some 85 million unique TCRs, all from HLA-typed donors, were included in an early release of the data. Study findings and constraints: Highest at DRB1 and lowest at HLA-C, TCR association rates differed among HLA loci in a later analysis.

V gave up 2 bases and J gave up 0 bases, with 18 bases separating them. The CDR3 loop spans 17 amino acids. Germline V gene data show CDR1 as SGHRS and CDR2 as YFSETQ. PCR amplification relied on 60 Vbeta primers (plus 13 Jbeta primers). The protocol was immunoSEQ multiplex PCR, while the TCRdb copy is restricted to in-frame clones and leaves out a portion. This table has 95,000 to 110,000 clones, approximately 80% appearing once. As regards this clone: Its cognate antigen is unknown.

The sequencing input was PBMCs. The chain carries TRBV5-1 and TRBJ2-7; maybe TRBD2 (7 bases). This clonotype was sampled from a woman younger than 35 in good health and CMV-seropositive. The CDR3 nucleotides are TGCGCCAGCAGCTTCGTGGGAGGGGGAATAGGCTCCTACGAGCAGTACTTC. Amino acids: CASSFVGGGIGSYEQYF.